This T cell receptor (beta chain) was retrieved from a study of blood T cell repertoires in COVID-19. At the level of the study: T cells, B-cell-depleted T cells, or PBMCs provided the cDNA or gDNA that served as material.

Profiled with immunoSEQ multiplex PCR; TCRdb holds only in-frame clones, not every one. The profile shows 250,000 or so clones, around 86% of them singletons. Trimming removed 6 bases from V and 6 bases from J, with 9 bases in between. This CDR3 is built from 11 residues. Per the germline V gene, CDR1 is MGHDK and CDR2 is SYGVNS. Sequenced input: peripheral blood. The sequence was obtained from a man at least 80 years old with acute or convalescent COVID-19. The V gene is TRBV25-1, the J gene TRBJ2-7, with D possibly TRBD1 on 5 matching bases. The CDR3 region has the DNA TGTGCCAGCAGCAAGACAGTCGAGCAGTACTTC. It is translated as CASSKTVEQYF.